One sample yielded the 20 T cell receptor beta chains listed below, sequenced in a study of glioma-infiltrating T cells. Amplification of TCR alpha and beta CDR3 regions from RNA used iRepertoire nested multiplex PCR. One entry per CDR3 protein, called by TCRdb with MiXCR from the multiplex PCR reads. The data hold more than 350,000 distinct CDR3 sequences, with roughly two fifths observed a single time. Sequencing was done on a sample of glioma tissue, nonneoplastic brain tissue, or PBMCs (not recorded which). Receptors were obtained from a human donor with low-grade glioma or glioblastoma, undergoing nonglioma brain surgery, or in good health (not recorded which).

About this clonotype: With a much larger clone just one base away, this may be a read error. The final CDR3 position lacks the conserved phenylalanine or tryptophan, pointing to a likely read error. The V gene is TRBV6-1, the J gene TRBJ2-7; D remains unclear. V lost 0 bases to trimming and J lost 2 bases, with 8 bases between them. Germline values: CDR1 MNHNS, CDR2 SASEGT. The CDR3 has 14 amino acids. This chain's CDR3 is CASSEAPQAYEQYS. The CDR3 DNA is TGTGCCAGCAGTGAAGCACCGCAGGCCTACGAGCAGTACTCC.

The J gene is TRBJ2-5, the V gene TRBV20-1; 7 bases are a match to TRBD1. Unmatched junction bases numbered 5, after V lost 4 bases and J lost 0 bases. This CDR3 has 14 residues. Germline CDR1 is DFQATT and CDR2 is SNEGSKA (reference sequence). CDR3 amino acids: CSAMTGSYQETQYF. CDR3 DNA sequence: TGCAGTGCTATGACAGGGTCGTACCAAGAGACCCAGTACTTC.

The chain has TRBV4-1 and TRBJ2-5, with D possibly TRBD1 on 6 matching bases. Trimming pared 9 bases from V and 5 bases from J, leaving 19 bases between. Germline CDR1 is MGHRA and CDR2 is YSYEKL. The CDR3 sequence is 14 residues long. CDR3: CARSFDRNGETQYF. The CDR3 DNA reads TGCGCCAGAAGCTTTGACAGGAATGGCGAGACCCAGTACTTC.

Comments on this clonotype: This may come from a read error, since a much larger clone is one base off. The chain joins TRBV6-2 or TRBV6-3 to TRBJ2-2; no firm D call. The V gene's germline CDR1 is MNHEY and CDR2 SVGEGT. CDR3 size: 12 residues. The DNA for the CDR3 is TGTGCCGGCAGTCTCCAGGCCGGGGAGCTGTTTTTT. As protein: CAGSLQAGELFF.

A single count supports this clonotype. Given a much more abundant clone one base away, this may be a read error. The chain recombines TRBV20-1 with TRBJ1-5; D gene unclear. Germline CDR1 is DFQATT and CDR2 is SNEGSKA (reference sequence). CDR3 length: 14 amino acids. This CDR3 is CGADGTSRNQPQHF. The CDR3 DNA follows: TGCGGTGCAGACGGCACTAGTCGCAATCAGCCCCAGCATTTT.

The rearrangement joins TRBV28 to TRBJ1-1, with D uncertain. Trimming removed 7 bases from V and 5 bases from J, with 14 bases in between. This CDR3 is built from 13 residues. CDR1 and CDR2 (germline): MDHEN, SYDVKM. The CDR3 nucleotides read TGTGCCAGCAATTTCAGGTTGGGGACTGAAGCTTTCTTT. Residues: CASNFRLGTEAFF.

Turning to this clonotype: A much larger clonotype is one base distant, so this may be a read error. The DNA is omitted, as the CDR3 cannot be located on it reliably, and the CDR3 follows TCRdb's listing. V and J are TRBV27 and TRBJ1-2; the DNA was not compared with TRBD1, the D call given in the table. The CDR3 is 14 residues long, counting both termini. The germline CDR1 and CDR2 sequences are MNHEY and SMNVEV (reference sequence). This CDR3 is CASSFGTGNYGYNF.

V gene TRBV28 combines with J gene TRBJ2-7; D gene uncertain. The CDR3 has 11 amino acids. The V end lost 7 bases, the J end lost 7 bases, and 11 bases lay between the germline ends. CDR1 is MDHEN and CDR2 is SYDVKM in the germline V gene. In DNA form, the CDR3 reads TGTGCCAGCACCTCTGGCCCAGAGCAGTACTTC. Translation gives CASTSGPEQYF.

Of note for this clonotype: With a much larger clone just one base away, this may be a read error. This chain joins TRBV6-9 and TRBJ2-1; no clear D. This CDR3 contains 16 residues. Trimming took 3 bases from V and 3 from J, leaving 15 bases between them. Looked up from germline, CDR1 is MNHGY and CDR2 is SVAAGI. CDR3 sequence (DNA): TGTGCCAGCAGTTACCGTCCCCCCGTAATCTACAATGAGCAGTTCTTC. It specifies CASSYRPPVIYNEQFF.

This clonotype was seen once. This sequence joins TRBV4-1 and TRBJ2-5, with 9 positions matching TRBD1. Germline lookup yields CDR1 MGHRA and CDR2 YSYEKL. The CDR3 has 15 amino acids. V gave up 3 bases and J gave up 7 bases; unmatched junction bases: 9. CDR3 residues: CASSHVPPDRGTQYF. CDR3 nucleotides: TGCGCCAGCAGCCATGTCCCGCCGGACAGGGGGACCCAGTACTTC.

This sequence joins TRBV20-1 and TRBJ2-7, with 7 bases lining up with TRBD1. J gave up 5 bases and V 4 bases, and 8 bases lay outside the gene matches. The CDR3 sequence is 13 residues long. CDR1 is DFQATT, CDR2 SNEGSKA, per germline (reference sequence). This CDR3 is CSANRQGKDEQYF. The CDR3, as DNA: TGCAGTGCTAATAGACAGGGTAAGGACGAGCAGTACTTC.

The rearrangement uses TRBV10-3 and TRBJ2-7; the D gene is possibly TRBD2 (5 bases). The CDR3 spans 12 residues. V lost 10 bases to trimming and J lost 5 bases, with 15 bases between them. The germline CDR1 and CDR2 sequences are ENHRY and SYGVKD. CDR3 protein: CASYRRGNEQYF. The DNA for the CDR3 is TGTGCCAGCTACCGTCGGGGTAACGAGCAGTACTTC.

This chain uses TRBV20-1 with TRBJ2-5, with 7 bases identical to TRBD2. CDR1 DFQATT and CDR2 SNEGSKA come from the germline V gene (reference sequence). The CDR3 runs to 14 residues. After removal of 6 bases from V and 1 base from J, the junction contained 8 bases not matched to a gene. The CDR3: CSAPRTRGQETQYF. The CDR3 DNA reads as TGCAGTGCACCCCGGACTAGGGGCCAAGAGACCCAGTACTTC.

This clonotype was recorded a few times. This chain uses TRBV7-2 with TRBJ2-5; D ambiguous. Deletions cut 2 bases from V and 1 base from J, with 5 bases between. Germline CDR1 is SGHTA and CDR2 is FQGNSA. CDR3 length: 13 amino acids. The CDR3: CASSLSSQETQYF. Written as DNA, the CDR3 is TGTGCCAGCAGCTTATCTAGCCAAGAGACCCAGTACTTC. The full variable domain, its missing parts supplied by reference TRBV7-2 and TRBJ2-5, is GAGVSQSPSNKVTEKGKDVELRCDPISGHTALYWYRQSLGQGLEFLIYFQGNSAPDKSGLPSDRFSAERTGGSVSTLTIQRTQQEDSAVYLCASSLSSQETQYFGPGTRLLVL.

J is TRBJ1-5 and V is TRBV6-1; 7 bases agree with TRBD1. Trimming cost V 0 bases and J 0 bases; bases outside gene matches: 5. The CDR3 contains 17 residues. Germline V lookup: CDR1 MNHNS, CDR2 SASEGT. The CDR3 DNA follows: TGTGCCAGCAGTGAAGCGTACAGGGGTAATAGCAATCAGCCCCAGCATTTT. It is translated as CASSEAYRGNSNQPQHF.

This clonotype was detected many times. This CDR3 is CASSLFGGVGSYNEQFF. The CDR3 nucleotides are TGTGCCAGCAGTTTATTTGGTGGGGTGGGCTCCTACAATGAGCAGTTCTTC. V gene TRBV27 combines with J gene TRBJ2-1; D remains ambiguous. Germline V gives CDR1 MNHEY, CDR2 SMNVEV (reference sequence). Trimming took 1 base from V and 0 from J, leaving 13 bases between them. The CDR3 loop spans 17 amino acids.

In its sample, this clonotype was seen once. At one end the junction does not follow the germline gene, possibly because of a read error. This chain links TRBV7-6 with TRBJ2-1, with 11 bases that match TRBD2. The CDR3 runs 15 residues. CDR1 SGHVS and CDR2 FNYEAQ come from the germline V gene. The CDR3 coding sequence is TGCGCCAGCAGCCCTTTAGCGGGAGGGAGGTATGAGCAGTTCTTC. It is translated as CASSPLAGGRYEQFF.

The chain recombines TRBV28 with TRBJ2-3, with D possibly TRBD2 on 6 matching bases. CDR3 length: 17 residues. CDR1 is MDHEN, CDR2 SYDVKM, per germline. Deletions cut 5 bases from V and 1 base from J, with 19 bases between. CDR3 sequence (DNA): TGTGCCAGCAGTCCCGCCCGGGTTAGCGGTCGCACAGATACGCAGTATTTT. Protein sequence: CASSPARVSGRTDTQYF.

As to this clonotype: A much larger clone differs from this one at a single base, so this may be a read error. V usage is TRBV6-6 and J usage is TRBJ1-2; 7 bases fit TRBD1. V dropped 7 bases and J dropped 8; count of bases not matched to a gene: 7. The CDR3 extends over 12 amino acids. Germline-derived CDR1 and CDR2 are MNHNY and SVGAGI (reference sequence). CDR3 sequence reads: CASMKGALGYTF. The DNA for the CDR3 is TGTGCCAGCATGAAGGGGGCGCTGGGCTACACCTTC.

This clonotype occurred a few times. This chain connects TRBV7-6 to TRBJ1-1, with 9 positions matching TRBD1. The CDR3 covers 15 residues. Per the germline V gene, CDR1 is SGHVS and CDR2 is FNYEAQ. V lost 5 bases, J lost 4 bases, and 8 bases stayed unmatched. DNA for the CDR3: TGTGCCAGCAGCGCACGGACAGGGGTGGGCACTGAAGCTTTCTTT. Protein product: CASSARTGVGTEAFF.